Shown below are 25 T cell receptor beta chains from a single sample sequenced in a study of Ad26.COV2.S vaccination and SARS-CoV-2 variants. Some clones are missing from TCRdb's copy, which holds only in-frame ones; the method was immunoSEQ multiplex PCR. The table includes about 480,000 clones, approximately 90% detected once. Stated treatment: around 19 received Ad26.COV2.S at low or high dose, single or two shots; roughly 5 received placebo; per-sample allocation not given. Each sample was drawn 63 days after the first injection (of vaccine or placebo). The sequencing here drew on peripheral blood, taken in a trial of Ad26.COV2.S vaccine versus placebo. Receptors were obtained from a person between 18 and 60 years old who received the Ad26.COV2.S COVID-19 vaccine or a placebo.

J is TRBJ2-3 and V is TRBV19; D not certain. With 7 bases removed from V and 6 bases from J, the gap between germline ends came to 14 bases. CDR3 length: 13 amino acids. Per the germline V gene, CDR1 is LNHDA and CDR2 is SQIVND (reference sequence). The CDR3 region is CASNTLSGDTQYF. DNA for the CDR3: TGTGCCAGTAATACCCTAAGTGGGGATACGCAGTATTTT.

The table lists this clone with many counts. The genes are TRBV2 and TRBJ1-2, with 8 bases aligning to TRBD1. CDR3 length equals 14 residues. The germline CDR1 and CDR2 sequences are SNHLY and FYNNEI. The ends lost 7 bases at V and 0 bases at J; junction bases unmatched: 4. CDR3 DNA: TGTGCCAGCAACCCACAGGGGGCTAACTATGGCTACACCTTC. Encoded protein: CASNPQGANYGYTF.

In its sample, this clone was seen once. This specimen includes other DNA sequences encoding the same CDR3. The chain recombines TRBV2 with TRBJ2-7; D is unresolved. Germline CDR1 reads SNHLY; CDR2 reads FYNNEI. Trimming left V 3 bases short and J 3 bases short, with 3 bases between. This CDR3 has 11 residues. CDR3 loop: CASSELYEQYF. The CDR3 DNA reads as TGTGCCAGCAGTGAGCTCTACGAGCAGTACTTC.

About this clone: In the same sample, other DNA sequences code for this CDR3. The chain couples TRBV6-6 to TRBJ2-7; tentative D call: TRBD2 (5 bases). Trimming removed 5 bases from V and 6 bases from J, with 5 bases in between. The CDR3 extends over 10 amino acids. Germline loops: CDR1 MNHNY, CDR2 SVGAGI (reference sequence). The CDR3 spells CASSEGEQYF. The CDR3 nucleotides are TGTGCCAGCAGTGAGGGCGAGCAGTACTTC.

Of note for this clone: Other DNA sequences in the same sample also yield this CDR3. CDR3 coding DNA: TGTGCCAGTAGTTCCGGTATCTACAATGAGCAGTTCTTC. As protein: CASSSGIYNEQFF. This chain links TRBV19 with TRBJ2-1; D gene unclear. V was trimmed by 5 bases and J by 3 bases, leaving 8 bases between them. Germline lookup yields CDR1 LNHDA and CDR2 SQIVND (reference sequence). There are 13 residues in the CDR3. The complete variable domain, with remaining parts taken from reference TRBV19 and TRBJ2-1, reads DGGITQSPKYLFRKEGQNVTLSCEQNLNHDAMYWYRQDPGQGLRLIYYSQIVNDFQKGDIAEGYSVSREKKESFPLTVTSAQKNPTAFYLCASSSGIYNEQFFGPGTRLTVL.

The chain combines TRBV7-3 with TRBJ1-3; D unclear. CDR1 is SGHTA, CDR2 FQGTGA, per germline. Trimming stripped 3 bases from V and 2 bases from J, with 11 bases between. This CDR3 has 15 amino acids. CDR3 DNA sequence: TGTGCCAGCAGCTTCGGACCGGCGGCTGGAAACACCATATATTTT. Its protein product is CASSFGPAAGNTIYF.

The chain links TRBV27 to TRBJ2-5; TRBD1 matches at 8 bases. The CDR3 totals 14 residues. Trimming at V came to 8 bases and at J to 0 bases, leaving 5 bases not matched to a gene. Germline assignment: CDR1 MNHEY and CDR2 SMNVEV (reference sequence). The CDR3 is CASRQGPNQETQYF. The CDR3 nucleotides are TGTGCCAGCCGACAGGGGCCCAACCAAGAGACCCAGTACTTC.

This clone appeared once. This chain links TRBV3-1 (or the pseudogene TRBV3-2) with TRBJ2-6; 9 bases are a match to TRBD1. After removal of 1 base from V and 1 base from J, the junction contained 8 bases not matched to a gene. The CDR3 is 19 amino acids. CDR1 LGHDT and CDR2 YNNKEL come from the germline V gene (reference sequence). Here the CDR3 DNA reads TGTGCCAGCAGCCAAGCCCCCGGGACAGGGACGTCTGGGGCCAACGTCCTGACTTTC. It translates to CASSQAPGTGTSGANVLTF.

The J gene is TRBJ2-7, the V gene TRBV6-6, with 7 nucleotides matching TRBD1. The V gene end was trimmed by 1 base and the J gene end by 1 base; junction bases not matched to a gene: 4. In germline, CDR1 is MNHNY, CDR2 SVGAGI (reference sequence). The CDR3 has 15 amino acids. DNA for the CDR3: TGTGCCAGCAGTTACTTCGGACAGGTATCCTACGAGCAGTACTTC. This codes for CASSYFGQVSYEQYF.

In its sample, this clone was seen a few times. V is TRBV29-1 and J is TRBJ1-5; weak D call: TRBD1 (6 bases). The germline V gene encodes CDR1 SQVTM and CDR2 ANQGSEA. The ends were cut back, 5 bases at V and 7 bases at J, with 15 bases in the middle. This CDR3 has 13 amino acids. The CDR3 region has the DNA TGCAGCGTTCGATGGGGGGCGGGACAGCCCCAGCATTTT. Protein product: CSVRWGAGQPQHF.

The chain carries TRBV5-1 and TRBJ2-2; 7 nucleotides agree with TRBD2. From germline, CDR1 is SGHRS and CDR2 YFSETQ. This CDR3 spans 16 amino acids. J was trimmed by 8 bases and V by 4 bases; bases with no gene match: 14. The CDR3 nucleotides are TGCGCCAGCAGCATGAATGTGGCGGGAGCACTAGGGGAGCTGTTTTTT. This sequence encodes CASSMNVAGALGELFF.

The chain uses TRBV19 and TRBJ2-2, with 8 bases fitting TRBD2. Looked up from germline, CDR1 is LNHDA and CDR2 is SQIVND (reference sequence). With V trimmed by 7 bases and J by 1 base, 11 bases remained unmatched. This CDR3 is 17 amino acids long. This chain's CDR3 is CASNNPGGNLNTGELFF. The DNA for the CDR3 is TGTGCCAGTAACAACCCGGGGGGGAACTTGAACACCGGGGAGCTGTTTTTT.

The J gene is TRBJ1-5, the V gene TRBV12-3 or TRBV12-4; a possible D gene is TRBD1 (5 bases). The CDR3 contains 12 residues. V was trimmed by 3 bases and J by 9 bases, leaving 9 bases between them. The CDR3 spells CASSFNGAPQHF. In DNA form, the CDR3 reads TGTGCCAGCAGTTTTAACGGGGCGCCCCAGCATTTT.

This rearrangement joins TRBV28 to TRBJ1-1; no definite D call. This CDR3 region has 15 residues. Trimming took off 2 bases at V and 0 bases at J, with 10 bases between the two ends. Germline V gene lookup returns CDR1 MDHEN and CDR2 SYDVKM. The CDR3 here is CASSLLWALNTEAFF. CDR3 sequence (DNA): TGTGCCAGCAGTTTACTTTGGGCTCTGAACACTGAAGCTTTCTTT. The full variable domain, completed using reference TRBV28 and TRBJ1-1, is DVKVTQSSRYLVKRTGEKVFLECVQDMDHENMFWYRQDPGLGLRLIYFSYDVKMKEKGDIPEGYSVSREKKERFSLILESASTNQTSMYLCASSLLWALNTEAFFGQGTRLTVV.

This clone was detected only once. The genes are TRBV11-2 and TRBJ2-7; 11 nucleotides match TRBD2. CDR1 and CDR2 (germline): SGHAT, FQNNGV. Germline trimming cut 5 bases from V and 1 base from J; bases unmatched to any gene: 7. The CDR3 contains 16 residues. CDR3 residues: CASSRTSGGPSYEQYF. CDR3 DNA: TGTGCCAGCAGCCGTACTAGCGGGGGTCCTTCCTACGAGCAGTACTTC. The full variable domain, completed using reference TRBV11-2 and TRBJ2-7, is EAGVAQSPRYKIIEKRQSVAFWCNPISGHATLYWYQQILGQGPKLLIQFQNNGVVDDSQLPKDRFSAERLKGVDSTLKIQPAKLEDSAVYLCASSRTSGGPSYEQYFGPGTRLTVT.

V and J are TRBV3-1 (or the pseudogene TRBV3-2) and TRBJ1-5, with D unclear. This CDR3 region has 14 residues. Germline V gives CDR1 LGHDT, CDR2 YNNKEL (reference sequence). Trimming cost V 2 bases and J 0 bases, with 5 bases left between them. The CDR3 sequence is CASSQSPSNQPQHF. CDR3 sequence (DNA): TGTGCCAGCAGCCAAAGTCCTAGCAATCAGCCCCAGCATTTT.

This chain connects TRBV9 to TRBJ2-1; maybe TRBD1 (6 bases). With 4 bases removed from V and 0 bases from J, the gap between germline ends came to 11 bases. Germline CDR1 reads SGDLS; CDR2 reads YYNGEE. The CDR3 is 15 residues long. For the CDR3, the DNA is TGTGCCAGCAGCATAAGAGGGGGCTCCTACAATGAGCAGTTCTTC. This translates into CASSIRGGSYNEQFF.

This chain links TRBV18 with TRBJ1-5; no clear D gene. Per germline, CDR1 KGHSH and CDR2 LQKENI. The length of the CDR3 is 13 residues. The V gene lost 6 bases and the J gene lost 2 bases, with 8 bases spanning the gap. In DNA form, the CDR3 reads TGTGCCAGCTCCCATGATGGCAATCAGCCCCAGCATTTT. This translates into CASSHDGNQPQHF.

V usage is TRBV28 and J usage is TRBJ1-2; 8 positions match TRBD1. The germline V gene has CDR1 MDHEN and CDR2 SYDVKM. Trimming removed 6 bases from V and 2 bases from J; junction bases left unmatched: 8. The CDR3 has 15 amino acids. DNA for the CDR3: TGTGCCAGCAGCCGCCAGGGGGCGCGGAACTATGGCTACACCTTC. Amino acid sequence: CASSRQGARNYGYTF.

V and J are TRBV4-3 and TRBJ1-1; TRBD1 might be the D (6 bases). Trimming left V 2 bases short and J 4 bases short, with 11 bases between. Germline CDR1 and CDR2: LGHNA and YSLEER. The CDR3 runs 14 residues. The CDR3 sequence is CASSQRTVGTEAFF. As DNA, the CDR3 is TGCGCCAGCAGCCAAAGGACAGTTGGCACTGAAGCTTTCTTT.

The V call is TRBV27, the J call TRBJ1-2; D gene uncertain. V was cut by 0 bases and J by 5 bases, with 7 bases left in between. The germline V gene encodes CDR1 MNHEY and CDR2 SMNVEV (reference sequence). The length of the CDR3 is 13 residues. CDR3 amino acids: CASSLSGGYGYTF. CDR3 DNA sequence: TGTGCCAGCAGTTTATCAGGAGGGTATGGCTACACCTTC.

This chain links TRBV28 with TRBJ1-1; D possibly corresponds to TRBD1 (5 bases). CDR3 length: 14 residues. Deletions cut 6 bases from V and 4 bases from J, with 15 bases between. From germline, CDR1 is MDHEN and CDR2 SYDVKM. Written as DNA, the CDR3 is TGTGCCAGCAGCCTGGGGCTTCGGGGCACTGAAGCTTTCTTT. Encoded protein: CASSLGLRGTEAFF.

The V and J genes are TRBV28 and TRBJ2-7; TRBD1 matches at 7 bases. The V segment lost 6 bases and the J segment 6 bases; nucleotides outside the gene matches: 8. CDR1 and CDR2 (germline): MDHEN, SYDVKM. The CDR3 covers 13 residues. The CDR3, as DNA: TGTGCCAGCAGCCTCCCACAGGGGAGCGAGCAGTACTTC. Its translation: CASSLPQGSEQYF.

This chain joins TRBV30 and TRBJ2-2; 8 nucleotides line up with TRBD2. Germline V gene sequence: CDR1 GTSNPN, CDR2 SVGIG (reference sequence). This CDR3 is built from 17 residues. Unmatched junction bases numbered 11, after V lost 2 bases and J lost 3 bases. DNA of the CDR3: TGTGCCTGGAGTTCCACCCCCGGGACTAGAGACACCGGGGAGCTGTTTTTT. Encoded protein: CAWSSTPGTRDTGELFF.

This clone showed up just a few times. The chain uses TRBV2 and TRBJ2-4, with a tentative D call TRBD2 (6 bases). Trimming left V 6 bases short and J 1 base short, with 13 bases between. This CDR3 spans 15 amino acids. CDR1 and CDR2 from the germline V gene are SNHLY and FYNNEI. For the CDR3, the DNA is TGTGCCAGCAGCTCGTGGGGGGATGCCAAAAACATTCAGTACTTC. Residues: CASSSWGDAKNIQYF.